These 18 T cell receptor beta chains came from one sample sequenced in a study of blood T cell repertoires in COVID-19. The method was immunoSEQ multiplex PCR; TCRdb's version includes in-frame clones alone and lacks a portion of them. The sample includes around 400,000 clones, about 89% of them seen just once. The sequencing input was peripheral blood. The receptors originated from a woman in her twenties or thirties with COVID-19, enrolled during active disease.

The sample holds one count of this clone. Distinct nucleotide sequences in the sample also encode this CDR3. The J gene is TRBJ2-1, the V gene TRBV5-1; a weak D match, TRBD2 (6 bases). The CDR3 runs 15 residues. Germline CDR1 and CDR2: SGHRS and YFSETQ. V was cut by 4 bases and J by 0 bases, with 11 bases left in between. Here the CDR3 reads CASSLGTGSYNEQFF. The DNA of the CDR3 is TGCGCCAGCAGCCTCGGGACTGGCTCCTACAATGAGCAGTTCTTC.

This chain uses TRBV14 with TRBJ2-5; D is perhaps TRBD2 (5 bases). The germline V and J ends were trimmed by 1 base and 5 bases, with 11 bases remaining between them. The CDR3 sequence is 14 residues long. Germline loops: CDR1 SGHDN, CDR2 FVKESK. In nucleotides, the CDR3 is TGTGCCAGCAGCCAAGGGGAGATTCGGGAGACCCAGTACTTC. Translated: CASSQGEIRETQYF.

The J gene is TRBJ2-7, the V gene TRBV2; 8 bases fit TRBD1. CDR3 length: 12 amino acids. The trim removed 5 bases at V and 8 bases at J, leaving 5 bases unmatched. In germline, CDR1 is SNHLY, CDR2 FYNNEI. The CDR3 sequence: CASSPTGGKQYF. CDR3 in DNA: TGTGCCAGCAGTCCTACAGGGGGTAAGCAGTACTTC.

The genes are TRBV12-2 and TRBJ2-4; the table assigns TRBD2, which was not confirmed against the DNA. TRBV12-2 corresponds to a pseudogene. This CDR3 comprises 16 residues. The CDR3 here is CASRFRVAGAKNIQYF. In nucleotides, the CDR3 is TGTGCAAGTCGCTTCCGGGTAGCGGGAGCCAAAAACATTCAGTACTTC.

This clone appeared a single time. The chain carries TRBV9 and TRBJ2-3; D perhaps matches TRBD2 (5 bases). Germline CDR1 reads SGDLS; CDR2 reads YYNGEE. V dropped 1 base and J dropped 2 bases, with 11 bases sitting between them. The CDR3 is made up of 15 amino acids. The CDR3 DNA sequence: TGTGCCAGCAGCGTAACTGGACTTACCACAGATACGCAGTATTTT. Its translation is CASSVTGLTTDTQYF.

V gene TRBV27 combines with J gene TRBJ1-2; tentatively, D is TRBD1 (6 bases). V shed 4 bases and J shed 4 bases, with 16 bases lying between them. The CDR3 consists of 15 residues. Per germline, CDR1 MNHEY and CDR2 SMNVEV (reference sequence). CDR3 amino acids: CASSSSTGFSYGYTF. The CDR3 nucleotides are TGTGCCAGCAGTTCAAGTACAGGGTTCAGCTATGGCTACACCTTC.

In the case of this clone: Other nucleotide sequences in the sample specify the same CDR3. The V gene is TRBV28, the J gene TRBJ2-7, with D unresolved. The length of the CDR3 is 12 residues. Germline CDR1 and CDR2: MDHEN and SYDVKM. V was pared by 2 bases and J by 2 bases, with 4 bases between. CDR3 protein: CASSLLAYEQYF. CDR3 DNA sequence: TGTGCCAGCAGTTTACTAGCCTACGAGCAGTACTTC.

V usage is TRBV4-3 and J usage is TRBJ2-3; 8 bases are shared with TRBD2. Per the germline V gene, CDR1 is LGHNA and CDR2 is YSLEER. V lost 3 bases to trimming and J lost 5 bases; unmatched junction nucleotides: 7. The CDR3 is made up of 15 amino acids. CDR3 bases: TGCGCCAGCAGCCACGGGAGGGCCACGGTAGATACGCAGTATTTT. It translates to CASSHGRATVDTQYF.

CDR3 sequence: CASSPGPGQVNEQYF. The CDR3 nucleotides are TGCGCCAGCAGTCCCGGACCGGGACAGGTTAACGAGCAGTACTTC. The gene calls are TRBV5-1 and TRBJ2-7; 8 bases match TRBD1. Trimming at V came to 5 bases and at J to 5 bases, leaving 12 bases not matched to a gene. The CDR3 is 15 residues long. Germline V gene lookup returns CDR1 SGHRS and CDR2 YFSETQ.

A few counts support this clone. The gene calls are TRBV4-3 and TRBJ2-7; possible D gene TRBD1, 6 bases. Germline CDR1 and CDR2: LGHNA and YSLEER. Trimming pared 1 base from V and 5 bases from J, leaving 15 bases between. This CDR3 region has 15 residues. CDR3: CASSQGEGRDNEQYF. The CDR3 DNA follows: TGCGCCAGCAGCCAAGGCGAAGGCAGGGACAACGAGCAGTACTTC.

The V call is TRBV6-1, the J call TRBJ2-7, with 9 nucleotides matching TRBD2. The CDR3 runs 14 residues. J gave up 3 bases and V 5 bases, and 5 bases lay outside the gene matches. Germline V gene sequence: CDR1 MNHNS, CDR2 SASEGT. The CDR3 reads CASSRGTSSYEQYF. The CDR3 nucleotides read TGTGCCAGCAGTCGCGGGACTAGCAGCTACGAGCAGTACTTC.

In DNA, the CDR3 is TGTGCCAGCAGTGAAGACCCGGGGAGGGATACGCAGTATTTT. Its protein is CASSEDPGRDTQYF. V and J are TRBV6-1 and TRBJ2-3, with D perhaps matching TRBD2 (6 bases). From germline, CDR1 is MNHNS and CDR2 SASEGT. Trimming took off 1 base at V and 6 bases at J, with 11 bases between the two ends. CDR3 length: 14 amino acids.

This clone was seen at least ten times. The V and J genes are TRBV19 and TRBJ2-1; 10 bases align to TRBD2. V dropped 4 bases and J dropped 5; count of bases not matched to a gene: 5. CDR3 length equals 15 residues. Germline CDR1 is LNHDA and CDR2 is SQIVND (reference sequence). The CDR3 nucleotides read TGTGCCAGTAGTACTTTAGCGGGAGGAGACAATGAGCAGTTCTTC. Translated: CASSTLAGGDNEQFF.

In this sample, this clone turned up a few times. The chain couples TRBV5-1 to TRBJ1-6; maybe TRBD1 (6 bases). Trimming took off 4 bases at V and 4 bases at J, with 12 bases between the two ends. The V gene's germline CDR1 is SGHRS and CDR2 YFSETQ. The CDR3 sequence is 15 residues long. This CDR3 is CASSMTGRYNSPLHF. The CDR3 DNA is TGCGCCAGCAGCATGACAGGAAGATATAATTCACCCCTCCACTTT.

This chain links TRBV6-5 with TRBJ2-7; D is perhaps TRBD2 (5 bases). The germline V gene has CDR1 MNHEY and CDR2 SVGAGI. The V end was cut by 6 bases, the J end by 3 bases, with 15 bases between. This CDR3 region has 14 residues. The CDR3 reads CASREESRHYEQYF. CDR3 nucleotides: TGTGCCAGCAGGGAGGAAAGTCGTCACTACGAGCAGTACTTC.

This clone was seen a handful of times. This chain uses TRBV6-5 with TRBJ1-5, with D possibly TRBD1 on 6 matching bases. Trimming left V 5 bases short and J 7 bases short, with 15 bases between. The CDR3 sequence is 14 residues long. The germline V gene has CDR1 MNHEY and CDR2 SVGAGI. The CDR3: CASSPGGRGQPQHF. The CDR3 nucleotides read TGTGCCAGCAGTCCGGGGGGGAGGGGGCAGCCCCAGCATTTT.

V usage is TRBV12-3 or TRBV12-4 and J usage is TRBJ1-2; possibly TRBD1 for D (6 bases). This CDR3 is 13 amino acids long. Trimming took 5 bases from V and 3 from J, leaving 10 bases between them. CDR3 amino acids: CASSAGTYYGYTF. The DNA of the CDR3 is TGTGCCAGCAGTGCCGGGACATACTATGGCTACACCTTC.

The chain recombines TRBV7-9 with TRBJ2-6; 9 positions agree with TRBD1. The V gene's germline CDR1 is SEHNR and CDR2 FQNEAQ (reference sequence). V lost 0 bases and J lost 0; bases outside the gene matches: 6. The CDR3 covers 19 residues. The CDR3 nucleotides are TGTGCCAGCAGCTTAGCGCGGAGACAGGGGGACTCTGGGGCCAACGTCCTGACTTTC. Its protein is CASSLARRQGDSGANVLTF. Looking up the rest from reference TRBV7-9 and TRBJ2-6 gives the full variable domain: DTGVSQNPRHKITKRGQNVTFRCDPISEHNRLYWYRQTLGQGPEFLTYFQNEAQLEKSRLLSDRFSAERPKGSFSTLEIQRTEQGDSAMYLCASSLARRQGDSGANVLTFGAGSRLTVL.